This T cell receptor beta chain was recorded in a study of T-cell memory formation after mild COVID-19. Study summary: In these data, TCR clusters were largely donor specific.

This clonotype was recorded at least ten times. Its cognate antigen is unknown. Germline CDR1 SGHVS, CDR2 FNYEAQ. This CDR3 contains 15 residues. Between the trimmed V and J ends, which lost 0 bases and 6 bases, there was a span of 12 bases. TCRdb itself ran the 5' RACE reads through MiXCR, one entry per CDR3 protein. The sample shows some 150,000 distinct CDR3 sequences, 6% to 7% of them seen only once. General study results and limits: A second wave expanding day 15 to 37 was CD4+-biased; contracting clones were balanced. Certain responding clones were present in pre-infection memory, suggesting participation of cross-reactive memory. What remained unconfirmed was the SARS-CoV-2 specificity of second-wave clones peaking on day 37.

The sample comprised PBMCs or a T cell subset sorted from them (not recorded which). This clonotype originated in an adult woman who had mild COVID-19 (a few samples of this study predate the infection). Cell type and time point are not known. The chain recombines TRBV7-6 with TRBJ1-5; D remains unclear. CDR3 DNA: TGTGCCAGCAGCTTAGCAGGCCAGGCCAGTCAGCCCCAGCATTTT. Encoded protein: CASSLAGQASQPQHF.